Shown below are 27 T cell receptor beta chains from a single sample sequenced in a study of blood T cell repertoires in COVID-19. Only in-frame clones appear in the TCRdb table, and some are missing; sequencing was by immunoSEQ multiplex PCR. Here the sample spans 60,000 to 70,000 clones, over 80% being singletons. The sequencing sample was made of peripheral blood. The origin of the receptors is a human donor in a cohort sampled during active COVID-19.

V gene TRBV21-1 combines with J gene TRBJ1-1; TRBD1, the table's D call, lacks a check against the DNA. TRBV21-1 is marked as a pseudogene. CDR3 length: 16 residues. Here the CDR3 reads CASSKKDRGMNTEAFF. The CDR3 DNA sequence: TGTGCCAGCAGCAAAAAAGACAGGGGAATGAACACTGAAGCTTTCTTT.

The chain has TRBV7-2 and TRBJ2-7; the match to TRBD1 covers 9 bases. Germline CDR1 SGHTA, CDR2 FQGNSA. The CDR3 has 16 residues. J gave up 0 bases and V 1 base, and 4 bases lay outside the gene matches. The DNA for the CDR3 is TGTGCCAGCAGCTTAGGCGGGACAGGGAGCTCCTACGAGCAGTACTTC. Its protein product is CASSLGGTGSSYEQYF. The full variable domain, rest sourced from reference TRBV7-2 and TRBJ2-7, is GAGVSQSPSNKVTEKGKDVELRCDPISGHTALYWYRQSLGQGLEFLIYFQGNSAPDKSGLPSDRFSAERTGGSVSTLTIQRTQQEDSAVYLCASSLGGTGSSYEQYFGPGTRLTVT.

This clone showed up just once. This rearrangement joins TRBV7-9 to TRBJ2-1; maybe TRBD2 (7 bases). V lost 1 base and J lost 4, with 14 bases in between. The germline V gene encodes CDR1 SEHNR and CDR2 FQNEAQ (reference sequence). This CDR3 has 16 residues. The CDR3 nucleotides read TGTGCCAGCAGCTTAGATGGCGGGGGCCTTTACAATGAGCAGTTCTTC. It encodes CASSLDGGGLYNEQFF.

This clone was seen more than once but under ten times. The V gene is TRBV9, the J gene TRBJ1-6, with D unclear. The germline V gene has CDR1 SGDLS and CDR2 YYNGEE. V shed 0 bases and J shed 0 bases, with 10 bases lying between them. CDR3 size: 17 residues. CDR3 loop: CASSVGHQSSYNSPLHF. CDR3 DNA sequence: TGTGCCAGCAGCGTAGGACACCAGAGCTCCTATAATTCACCCCTCCACTTT.

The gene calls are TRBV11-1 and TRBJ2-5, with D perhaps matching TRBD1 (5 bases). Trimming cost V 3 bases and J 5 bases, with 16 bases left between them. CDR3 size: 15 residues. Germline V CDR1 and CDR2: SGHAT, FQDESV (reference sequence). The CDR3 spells CASSFHGAIPETQYF. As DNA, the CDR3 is TGTGCCAGCAGCTTCCATGGGGCGATCCCGGAGACCCAGTACTTC.

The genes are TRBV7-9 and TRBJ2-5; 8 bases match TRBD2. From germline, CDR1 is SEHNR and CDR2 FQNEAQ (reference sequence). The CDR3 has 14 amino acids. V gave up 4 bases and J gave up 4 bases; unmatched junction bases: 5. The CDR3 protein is CASSSSGGVETQYF. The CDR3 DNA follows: TGTGCCAGCAGCTCATCCGGGGGGGTAGAGACCCAGTACTTC.

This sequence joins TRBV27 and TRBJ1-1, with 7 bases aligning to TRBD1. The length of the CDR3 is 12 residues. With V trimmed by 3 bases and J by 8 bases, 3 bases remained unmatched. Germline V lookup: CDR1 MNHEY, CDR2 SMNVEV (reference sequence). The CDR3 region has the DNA TGTGCCAGCAGTTTCCCGGGACAGGAAGCTTTCTTT. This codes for CASSFPGQEAFF.

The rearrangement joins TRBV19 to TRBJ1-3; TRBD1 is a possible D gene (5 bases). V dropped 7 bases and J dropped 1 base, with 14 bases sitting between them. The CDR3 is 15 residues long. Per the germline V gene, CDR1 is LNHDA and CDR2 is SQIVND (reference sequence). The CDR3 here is CASIPSQESGNTIYF. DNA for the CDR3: TGTGCCAGTATTCCATCACAGGAGTCTGGAAACACCATATATTTT.

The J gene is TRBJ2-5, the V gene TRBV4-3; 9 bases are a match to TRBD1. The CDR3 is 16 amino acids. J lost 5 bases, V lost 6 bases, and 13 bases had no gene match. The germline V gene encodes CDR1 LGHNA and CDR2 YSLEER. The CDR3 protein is CASSPNSGQGSETQYF. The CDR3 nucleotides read TGCGCCAGCAGTCCAAATTCGGGACAGGGATCGGAGACCCAGTACTTC.

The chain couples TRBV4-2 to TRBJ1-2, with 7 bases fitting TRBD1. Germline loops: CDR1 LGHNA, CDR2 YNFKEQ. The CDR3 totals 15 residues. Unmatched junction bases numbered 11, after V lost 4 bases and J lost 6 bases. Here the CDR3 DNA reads TGTGCCAGCAGCCGGTCCGGGACAGCGAAAAATGGCTACACCTTC. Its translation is CASSRSGTAKNGYTF.

The CDR3, as DNA: TGTGCCAGCAGCTTAGAGGGGACTAGCACGTATGAGCAGTTCTTC. It specifies CASSLEGTSTYEQFF. The chain joins TRBV7-2 to TRBJ2-1, with TRBD2 identical over 9 bases. The CDR3 covers 15 residues. J lost 8 bases, V lost 1 base, and 6 bases had no gene match. Germline loops: CDR1 SGHTA, CDR2 FQGNSA.

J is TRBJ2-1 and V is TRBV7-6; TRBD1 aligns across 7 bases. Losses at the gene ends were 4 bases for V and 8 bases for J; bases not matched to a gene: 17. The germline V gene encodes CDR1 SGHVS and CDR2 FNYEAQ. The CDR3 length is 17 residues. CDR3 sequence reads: CASSSLPQGVRNYEQFF. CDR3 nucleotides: TGTGCCAGCAGCTCATTACCGCAGGGGGTACGGAACTATGAGCAGTTCTTC.

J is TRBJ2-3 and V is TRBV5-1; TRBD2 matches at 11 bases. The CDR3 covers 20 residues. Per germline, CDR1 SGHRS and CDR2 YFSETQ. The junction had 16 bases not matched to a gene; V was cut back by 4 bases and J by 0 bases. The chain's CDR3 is CASSLTGGLAGELSTDTQYF. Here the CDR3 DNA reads TGCGCCAGCAGCCTAACCGGCGGACTAGCGGGTGAGCTTAGCACAGATACGCAGTATTTT.

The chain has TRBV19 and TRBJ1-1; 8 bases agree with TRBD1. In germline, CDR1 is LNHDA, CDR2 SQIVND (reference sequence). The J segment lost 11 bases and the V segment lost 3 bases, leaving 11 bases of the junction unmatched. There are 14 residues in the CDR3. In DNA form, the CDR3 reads TGTGCCAGTAGTATCAGGACAGGGATTATAAAGGCTTTCTTT. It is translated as CASSIRTGIIKAFF.

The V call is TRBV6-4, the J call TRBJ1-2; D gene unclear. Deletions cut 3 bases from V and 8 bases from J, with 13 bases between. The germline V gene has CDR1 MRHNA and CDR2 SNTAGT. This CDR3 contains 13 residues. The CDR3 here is CASSELGGGGYTF. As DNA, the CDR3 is TGTGCCAGCAGTGAGTTGGGAGGTGGAGGCTACACCTTC.

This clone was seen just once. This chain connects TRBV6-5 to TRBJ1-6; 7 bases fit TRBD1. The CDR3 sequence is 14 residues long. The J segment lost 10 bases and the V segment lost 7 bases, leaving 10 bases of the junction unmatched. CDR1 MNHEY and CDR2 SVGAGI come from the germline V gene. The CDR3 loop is CASTTTGFGSPLHF. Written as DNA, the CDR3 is TGTGCCAGCACTACGACAGGGTTCGGATCACCCCTCCACTTT.

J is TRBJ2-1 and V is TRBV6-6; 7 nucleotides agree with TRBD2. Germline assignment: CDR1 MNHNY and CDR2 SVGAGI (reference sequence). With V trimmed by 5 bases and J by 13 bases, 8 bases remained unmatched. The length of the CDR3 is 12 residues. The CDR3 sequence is CASSRDYTYQFF. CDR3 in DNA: TGTGCCAGCAGTAGGGACTACACGTATCAGTTCTTC.

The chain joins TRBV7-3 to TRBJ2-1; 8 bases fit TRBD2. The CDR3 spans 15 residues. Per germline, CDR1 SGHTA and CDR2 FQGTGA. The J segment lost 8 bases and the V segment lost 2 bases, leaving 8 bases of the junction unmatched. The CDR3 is CASSLQREMVDEQFF. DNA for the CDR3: TGTGCCAGCAGCTTACAGCGGGAGATGGTGGATGAGCAGTTCTTC.

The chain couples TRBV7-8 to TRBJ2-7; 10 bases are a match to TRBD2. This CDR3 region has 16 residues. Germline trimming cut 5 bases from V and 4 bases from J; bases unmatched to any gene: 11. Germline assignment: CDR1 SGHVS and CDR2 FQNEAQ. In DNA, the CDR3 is TGTGCCAGCAGCCCCGGGGCGGGTAGCGGGGGGTACGAGCAGTACTTC. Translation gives CASSPGAGSGGYEQYF.

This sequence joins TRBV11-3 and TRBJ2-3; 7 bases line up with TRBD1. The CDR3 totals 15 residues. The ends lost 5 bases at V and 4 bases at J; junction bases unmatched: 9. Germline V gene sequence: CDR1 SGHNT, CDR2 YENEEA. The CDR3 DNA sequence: TGTGCCAGCAGCGCAACAGGGGTCGGGGCAGATACGCAGTATTTT. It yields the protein CASSATGVGADTQYF. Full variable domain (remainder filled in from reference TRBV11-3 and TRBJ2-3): EAGVVQSPRYKIIEKKQPVAFWCNPISGHNTLYWYLQNLGQGPELLIRYENEEAVDDSQLPKDRFSAERLKGVDSTLKIQPAELGDSAVYLCASSATGVGADTQYFGPGTRLTVL.

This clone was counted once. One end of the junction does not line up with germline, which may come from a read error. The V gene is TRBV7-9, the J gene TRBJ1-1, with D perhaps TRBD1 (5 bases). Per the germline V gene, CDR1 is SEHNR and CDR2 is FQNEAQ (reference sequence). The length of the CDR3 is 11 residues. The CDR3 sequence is CASSLRGATQF. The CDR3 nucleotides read TGTGCCAGCAGCTTACGCGGGGCCACCCAATTT.

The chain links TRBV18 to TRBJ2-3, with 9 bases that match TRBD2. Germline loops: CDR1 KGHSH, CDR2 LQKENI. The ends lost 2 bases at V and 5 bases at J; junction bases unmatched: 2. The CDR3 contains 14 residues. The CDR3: CASSPTSGLDTQYF. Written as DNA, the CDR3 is TGTGCCAGCTCACCAACTAGCGGGTTAGATACGCAGTATTTT.

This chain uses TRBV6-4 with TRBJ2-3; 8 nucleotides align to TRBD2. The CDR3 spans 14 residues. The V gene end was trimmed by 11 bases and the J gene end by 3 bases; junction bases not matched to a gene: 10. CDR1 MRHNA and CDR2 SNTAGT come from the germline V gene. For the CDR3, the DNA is TGTGCCTCAGCGCGTAGCGGGGAAACAGATACGCAGTATTTT. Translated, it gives CASARSGETDTQYF.

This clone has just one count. Written as DNA, the CDR3 is TGTGCCAGCTCACCACCGGGACAGGGTGGGGAAGCTAACTATGGCTACACCTTC. This codes for CASSPPGQGGEANYGYTF. The chain employs TRBV18 and TRBJ1-2; 9 bases are shared with TRBD1. CDR3 length equals 18 residues. Looked up from germline, CDR1 is KGHSH and CDR2 is LQKENI. V was pared by 0 bases and J by 0 bases, with 8 bases of the junction left unmatched.

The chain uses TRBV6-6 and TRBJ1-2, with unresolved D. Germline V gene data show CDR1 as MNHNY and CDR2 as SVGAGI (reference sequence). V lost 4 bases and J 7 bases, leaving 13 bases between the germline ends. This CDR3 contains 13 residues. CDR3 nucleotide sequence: TGTGCCAGCAGTTCCCGTAATGGCGGTGGCTACACCTTC. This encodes CASSSRNGGGYTF.

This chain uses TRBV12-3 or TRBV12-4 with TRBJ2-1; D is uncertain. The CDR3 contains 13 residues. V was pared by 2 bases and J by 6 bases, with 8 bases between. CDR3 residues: CASSLYGSNEQFF. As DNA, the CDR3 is TGTGCCAGCAGTTTATACGGGTCCAATGAGCAGTTCTTC.

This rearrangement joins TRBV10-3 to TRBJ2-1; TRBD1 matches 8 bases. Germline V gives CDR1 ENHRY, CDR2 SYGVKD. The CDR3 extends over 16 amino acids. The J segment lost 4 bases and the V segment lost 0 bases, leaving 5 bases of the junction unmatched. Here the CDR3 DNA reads TGTGCCATCAGTGAGTCCGAGACAGGGGAATACAATGAGCAGTTCTTC. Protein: CAISESETGEYNEQFF.